These 5 T cell receptor beta chains originate from one sample sequenced in a study of blood T cell repertoires in COVID-19. Sequencing was performed with immunoSEQ multiplex PCR; in TCRdb, only in-frame clones are kept and a portion is missing. This sample has about 70,000 clones; roughly 82% occur once, and the top ten carry 25% to 30%. Sample: peripheral blood. The receptors derive from a woman of 80 years or more with active or convalescent COVID-19.

This clone occurred many times. This chain links TRBV14 with TRBJ2-2; 7 nucleotides align to TRBD1. The CDR3 length is 12 residues. Losses at the gene ends were 4 bases for V and 13 bases for J; bases not matched to a gene: 6. CDR1 is SGHDN and CDR2 is FVKESK in the germline V gene. The CDR3 sequence is CASSPDRVGLFF. CDR3 nucleotides: TGTGCCAGCAGCCCCGACAGGGTCGGGCTGTTTTTT.

This clone was seen more than once but under ten times. This chain connects TRBV7-2 to TRBJ2-7; D possibly corresponds to TRBD2 (5 bases). V dropped 1 base and J dropped 7 bases, with 11 bases sitting between them. CDR1 and CDR2 from the germline V gene are SGHTA and FQGNSA. CDR3 size: 13 residues. The DNA for the CDR3 is TGTGCCAGCAGCTTAGGAGGGTCGGGGGAGCAGTACTTC. This gives the protein CASSLGGSGEQYF.

The chain's CDR3 is CASSTYGGPEQFF. In DNA form, the CDR3 reads TGTGCCAGCAGTACCTATGGGGGCCCGGAGCAGTTCTTC. This rearrangement joins TRBV12-3 or TRBV12-4 to TRBJ2-1; TRBD1 is a possible D gene (6 bases). This CDR3 is built from 13 residues. Between the trimmed V and J ends, which lost 5 bases and 10 bases, there was a span of 15 bases.

This rearrangement joins TRBV5-4 to TRBJ1-1; unclear D gene. The CDR3 loop spans 15 amino acids. The germline CDR1 and CDR2 sequences are SGHNT and YYREEE (reference sequence). Trimming left V 5 bases short and J 0 bases short, with 14 bases between. The DNA for the CDR3 is TGTGCCAGCAGATCCGACTCGGGTATGAACACTGAAGCTTTCTTT. The encoded protein is CASRSDSGMNTEAFF. Full variable domain (remainder filled in from reference TRBV5-4 and TRBJ1-1): ETGVTQSPTHLIKTRGQQVTLRCSSQSGHNTVSWYQQALGQGPQFIFQYYREEENGRGNFPPRFSGLQFPNYSSELNVNALELDDSALYLCASRSDSGMNTEAFFGQGTRLTVV.

The chain employs TRBV29-1 and TRBJ1-6, with 7 bases matching TRBD1. The CDR3 extends over 13 amino acids. Germline CDR1 reads SQVTM; CDR2 reads ANQGSEA. The ends lost 5 bases at V and 9 bases at J; junction bases unmatched: 7. The chain's CDR3 is CSVTQGPTSPLHF. The CDR3 nucleotides are TGCAGCGTTACACAGGGGCCGACTTCACCCCTCCACTTT.